These T cell receptor beta chains were read from a single sample in a study of vaccination and CD4 T cells after COVID-19. Their specific antigens are unknown. TCRdb reprocessed the PCR reads via MiXCR and lists one record per CDR3 protein. In the table there are about 13,000 distinct CDR3 sequences, 40% to 50% of which are singletons. The sample comprised CD4+ T cells from blood, cultured in vitro. The receptors were sampled from a human donor who had recovered from COVID-19. Each CDR3 is given with its conserved first and last residue. A D gene is named only where the DNA matches it firmly. Part of the rows lack a size; the others show once, few, many or a class for expanded clones.

j_call d_call v_call clone_size cdr3_nt cdr3_aa
TRBJ1-2 TRBD1 TRBV6-5 few TGTGCCAGCAGTTTGACAGGGGTTGGCTACACCTTC CASSLTGVGYTF
TRBJ1-5 NA TRBV6-1 few TGTGCCAGCAGTGAAGCGGGGCGGCAGCCCCAGCATTTT CASSEAGRQPQHF
TRBJ2-2 NA TRBV11-3 NA TGTGCCAGCAGCTTAGGGACGGCCGCGAACACCGGGGAGCTGTTTTTT CASSLGTAANTGELFF
TRBJ1-5 TRBD1 TRBV6-1 few TGTGCCAGCAGACGAGTCAGGGGGCAGCCCCAGCATTTT CASRRVRGQPQHF
TRBJ2-5 TRBD2 TRBV10-2 NA TGCGCCAGCAGCACAACGGGGGCACTAGCGGGTTTACAAGAGACCCAGTACTTC CASSTTGALAGLQETQYF
TRBJ2-7 NA TRBV19 NA TGTGCCAGCAGGGACCTCTCCTACGAGCAGTACTTC CASRDLSYEQYF
TRBJ1-5 NA TRBV30 NA TGTGCCTGGAGCCCCGGGCACAATCAGCCCCAGCATTTT CAWSPGHNQPQHF
TRBJ2-3 TRBD1 TRBV20-1 NA TGCAGTGCTACCCCCAGGACAGGGGATTTGGATACGCAGTATTTT CSATPRTGDLDTQYF
TRBJ2-4 NA TRBV6-5 NA TGTGCCAGCAGTTACTCGACTACGAAAAACATTCAGTACTTC CASSYSTTKNIQYF
TRBJ2-7 NA TRBV29-1 NA TGCAGCGTTGGTTCTTGGGCCCCTACCTACGAGCAGTACTTC CSVGSWAPTYEQYF
TRBJ2-3 NA TRBV6-1 NA TGTGCCAGCAGTCGTAAAAGGGTTGACACAGATACGCAGTATTTT CASSRKRVDTDTQYF
TRBJ2-4 NA TRBV6-2/TRBV6-3 NA TGTGCCAGCAGTTACTATCCGGGGGAGGCTAGGAACATTCAGTACTTC CASSYYPGEARNIQYF
TRBJ1-2 NA TRBV5-8 few TGTGCCAGCAGCTTTGACGGCAACAACTATGGCTACACCTTC CASSFDGNNYGYTF
TRBJ2-2 TRBD2 TRBV7-3 few TGTGCCAGCAGCTTCAGCGGGGGCCCGATAACCGGGGAGCTGTTTTTT CASSFSGGPITGELFF
TRBJ2-3 NA TRBV2 few TGTGCCAGCAGTGCCGGAGGGGGGCGGTACACAGATACGCAGTATTTT CASSAGGGRYTDTQYF
TRBJ2-7 TRBD1 TRBV5-1 NA TGCGCCAGCAGCCCACGGGGACAGAGCTCCTACGAGCAGTACTTC CASSPRGQSSYEQYF
TRBJ1-5 TRBD1 TRBV20-1 NA TGCAGTGCCATCGGACAGGGGGCGGCCAATCAGCCCCAGCGTTTT CSAIGQGAANQPQRF
TRBJ2-1 TRBD2 TRBV2 NA TGTGCCAGCAGAGCCCGGACTAGCGGGTACAATGAGCAGTTCTTC CASRARTSGYNEQFF
TRBJ1-1 NA TRBV6-1 once TGTGCCAGCAGGCACCCCCCGGGGGGTAGGACTGAAGCTTTCTTT CASRHPPGGRTEAFF
TRBJ1-5 NA TRBV28 few TGTGCCAGCAGTTTATCCTACGGACCCCAGCATTTT CASSLSYGPQHF
TRBJ1-4 TRBD1 TRBV11-2 once TGTGCCAGCAGGTCCCGGGACAGGGACCCTGAAAAACTGTTTTTT CASRSRDRDPEKLFF
TRBJ1-1 NA TRBV3-1 NA TGTGCCAGCAGTCTTGGGACCGTCAACACTGAAGCTTTCTTT CASSLGTVNTEAFF
TRBJ2-5 NA TRBV24-1 few TGTGCCACCAGTGCCGGGGGCCAAGAGACCCAGTACTTC CATSAGGQETQYF
TRBJ2-2 TRBD1 TRBV20-1 NA TGCAGTGCCAACCGCAGGACAGGGTACACCGGGGAGCTGTTTTTT CSANRRTGYTGELFF
TRBJ2-2 TRBD1 TRBV7-9 NA TGTGCCAGCAGCTTAACAGACAGGGTACGAAGGACCGGGGAGCTGTTTTTT CASSLTDRVRRTGELFF
TRBJ2-3 TRBD2 TRBV28 NA TGTGCCAGCAGCCTTGGGTCTAGCGGTAAAGATACGCAGTATTTT CASSLGSSGKDTQYF
TRBJ2-1 NA TRBV20-1 NA TGCAGCCTAAGCGGAGGCGATTACAATGAGCAGTTCTTC CSLSGGDYNEQFF
TRBJ1-1 TRBD1 TRBV6-1 few TGTGCCAGCACTCCTACAGGGGGCGACACTGAAGCTTTCTTT CASTPTGGDTEAFF
TRBJ1-2 NA TRBV4-2 few TGTGCCAGCAGCGTTGACGGACGTGACTATGGCTACACCTTC CASSVDGRDYGYTF